The following is a TCR beta chain sequence with its context. The antigen is not known. The sample originates from a study of T cell responses to AZD1222 COVID-19 vaccine. Regarding the study as a whole: Among spike-specific TCRs, nearly half reportedly target unmutated variant regions.

This CDR3 spans 13 amino acids. Germline V gene data show CDR1 as SQVTM and CDR2 as ANQGSEA. J was trimmed by 6 bases and V by 7 bases; bases with no gene match: 7. Clones were sequenced by immunoSEQ multiplex PCR, and TCRdb holds only the in-frame ones, with some missing. This repertoire shows 150,000 to 160,000 clones, roughly nine tenths found once; its top ten account for around 3%. The TCR sequence derives from an adult in good health. Sequencing used peripheral blood, obtained on day 0 of AZD1222 vaccination. This chain joins TRBV29-1 and TRBJ1-2, with TRBD1 identical over 11 bases. The CDR3 sequence: CSADRGQRDGYTF. The CDR3 DNA follows: TGCAGCGCGGACAGGGGGCAGAGGGATGGCTACACCTTC.